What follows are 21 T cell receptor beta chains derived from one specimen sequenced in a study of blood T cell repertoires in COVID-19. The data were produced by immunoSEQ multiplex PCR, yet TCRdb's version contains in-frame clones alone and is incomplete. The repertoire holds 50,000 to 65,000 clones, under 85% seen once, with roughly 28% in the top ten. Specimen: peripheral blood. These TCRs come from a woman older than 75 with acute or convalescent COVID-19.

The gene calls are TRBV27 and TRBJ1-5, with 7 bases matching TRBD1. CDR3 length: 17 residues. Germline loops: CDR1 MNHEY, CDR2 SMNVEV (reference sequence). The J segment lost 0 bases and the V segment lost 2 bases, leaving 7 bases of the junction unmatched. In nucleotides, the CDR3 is TGTGCCAGCAGTTTAAAGGGGACAGCCTATAGCAATCAGCCCCAGCATTTT. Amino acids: CASSLKGTAYSNQPQHF.

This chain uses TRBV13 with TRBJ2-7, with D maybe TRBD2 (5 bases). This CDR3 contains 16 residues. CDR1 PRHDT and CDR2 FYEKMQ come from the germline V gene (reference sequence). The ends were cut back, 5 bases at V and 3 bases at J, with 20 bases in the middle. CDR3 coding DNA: TGTGCCAGCAGCGTGCCCCGAGGGTCGAGTCACTACGAGCAGTACTTC. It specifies CASSVPRGSSHYEQYF.

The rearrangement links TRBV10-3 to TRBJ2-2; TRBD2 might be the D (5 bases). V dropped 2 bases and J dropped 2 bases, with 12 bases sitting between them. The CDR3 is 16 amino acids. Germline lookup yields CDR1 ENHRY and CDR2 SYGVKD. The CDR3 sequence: CAISEPGLTNTGELFF. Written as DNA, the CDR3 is TGTGCCATCAGTGAGCCAGGACTGACAAACACCGGGGAGCTGTTTTTT.

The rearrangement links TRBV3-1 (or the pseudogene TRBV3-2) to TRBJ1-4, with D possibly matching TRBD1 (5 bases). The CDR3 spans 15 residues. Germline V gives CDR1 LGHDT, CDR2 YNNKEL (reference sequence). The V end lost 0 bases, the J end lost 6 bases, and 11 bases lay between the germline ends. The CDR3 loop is CASSQDRDFDEKLFF. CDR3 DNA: TGTGCCAGCAGCCAAGACCGGGACTTTGATGAAAAACTGTTTTTT.

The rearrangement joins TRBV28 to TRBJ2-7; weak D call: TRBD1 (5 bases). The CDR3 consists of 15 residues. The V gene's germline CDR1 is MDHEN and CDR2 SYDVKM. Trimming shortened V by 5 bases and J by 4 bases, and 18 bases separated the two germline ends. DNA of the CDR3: TGTGCCAGCAGTCCCTCCCGACAGATTCCTTACGAGCAGTACTTC. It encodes CASSPSRQIPYEQYF.

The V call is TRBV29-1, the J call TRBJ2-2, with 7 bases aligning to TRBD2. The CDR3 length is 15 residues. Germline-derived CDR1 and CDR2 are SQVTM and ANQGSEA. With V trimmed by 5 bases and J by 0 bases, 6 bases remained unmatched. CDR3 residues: CSVYLLAANTGELFF. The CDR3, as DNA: TGCAGCGTTTACCTGCTAGCGGCGAACACCGGGGAGCTGTTTTTT.

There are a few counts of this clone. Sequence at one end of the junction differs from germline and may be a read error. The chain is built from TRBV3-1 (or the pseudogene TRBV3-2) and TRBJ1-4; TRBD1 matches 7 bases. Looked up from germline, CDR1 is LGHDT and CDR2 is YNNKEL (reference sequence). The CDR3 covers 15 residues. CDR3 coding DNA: TGTGCCAGCAGTCAAGGAAGGGGGCGTGGGGAAAAACTGTTTTTT. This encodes CASSQGRGRGEKLFF.

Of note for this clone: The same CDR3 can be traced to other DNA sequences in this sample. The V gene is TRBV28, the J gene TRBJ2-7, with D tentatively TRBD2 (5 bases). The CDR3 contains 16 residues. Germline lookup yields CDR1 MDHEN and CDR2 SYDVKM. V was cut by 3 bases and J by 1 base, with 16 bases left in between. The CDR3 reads CASSFSLAGLSYEQYF. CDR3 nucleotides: TGTGCCAGCAGTTTTTCCCTGGCGGGCTTATCCTACGAGCAGTACTTC.

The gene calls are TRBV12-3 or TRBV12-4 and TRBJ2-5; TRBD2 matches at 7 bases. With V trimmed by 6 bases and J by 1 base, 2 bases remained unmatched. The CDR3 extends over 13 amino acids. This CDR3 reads CASSASGQETQYF. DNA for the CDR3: TGTGCCAGCAGCGCTAGCGGCCAAGAGACCCAGTACTTC.

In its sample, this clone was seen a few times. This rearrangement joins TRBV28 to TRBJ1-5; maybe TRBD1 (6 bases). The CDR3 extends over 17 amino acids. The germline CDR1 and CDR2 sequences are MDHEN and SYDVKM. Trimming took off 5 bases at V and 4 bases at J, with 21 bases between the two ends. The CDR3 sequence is CASSARPHRGGNQPQHF. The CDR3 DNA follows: TGTGCCAGCAGTGCCCGGCCTCATCGAGGGGGAAATCAGCCCCAGCATTTT.

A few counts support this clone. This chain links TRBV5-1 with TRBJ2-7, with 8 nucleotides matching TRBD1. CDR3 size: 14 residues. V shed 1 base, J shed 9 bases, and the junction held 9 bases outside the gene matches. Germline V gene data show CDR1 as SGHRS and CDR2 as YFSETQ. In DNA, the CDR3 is TGCGCCAGCAGCTTGAACAGGGGGATGGCCTGGCAGTACTTC. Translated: CASSLNRGMAWQYF.

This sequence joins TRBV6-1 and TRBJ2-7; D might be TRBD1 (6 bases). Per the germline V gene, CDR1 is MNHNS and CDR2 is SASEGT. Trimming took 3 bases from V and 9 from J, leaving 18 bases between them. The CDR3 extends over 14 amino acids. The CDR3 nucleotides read TGTGCCAGCAGTGAGATCGGCAGGGGCTCATGGCAGTACTTC. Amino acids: CASSEIGRGSWQYF.

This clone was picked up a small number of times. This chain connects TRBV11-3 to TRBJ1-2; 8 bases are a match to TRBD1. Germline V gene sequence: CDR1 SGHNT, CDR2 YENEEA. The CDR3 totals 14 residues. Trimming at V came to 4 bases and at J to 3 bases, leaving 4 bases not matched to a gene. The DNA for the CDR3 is TGTGCCAGCAGCTCGGACAGGGCATACTATGGCTACACCTTC. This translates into CASSSDRAYYGYTF.

CDR3 sequence: CAISLNRDYEQYF. CDR3 DNA: TGTGCCATCAGTCTAAACCGGGACTACGAGCAGTACTTC. The V and J genes are TRBV10-3 and TRBJ2-7, with a possible D match to TRBD2 (5 bases). The germline CDR1 and CDR2 sequences are ENHRY and SYGVKD. Trimming removed 5 bases at V and 3 bases at J, with 11 bases between. There are 13 residues in the CDR3.

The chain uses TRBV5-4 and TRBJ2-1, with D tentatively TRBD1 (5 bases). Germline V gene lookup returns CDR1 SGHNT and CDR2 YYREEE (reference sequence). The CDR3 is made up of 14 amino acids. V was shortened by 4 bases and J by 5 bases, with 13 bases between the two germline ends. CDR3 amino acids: CASSQDSTNNEQFF. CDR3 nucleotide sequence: TGTGCCAGCAGCCAAGACAGTACCAACAATGAGCAGTTCTTC. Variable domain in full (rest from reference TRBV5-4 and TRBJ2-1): ETGVTQSPTHLIKTRGQQVTLRCSSQSGHNTVSWYQQALGQGPQFIFQYYREEENGRGNFPPRFSGLQFPNYSSELNVNALELDDSALYLCASSQDSTNNEQFFGPGTRLTVL.

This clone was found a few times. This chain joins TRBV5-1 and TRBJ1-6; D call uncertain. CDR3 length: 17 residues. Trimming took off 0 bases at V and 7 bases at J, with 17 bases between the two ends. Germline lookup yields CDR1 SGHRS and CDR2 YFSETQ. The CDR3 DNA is TGCGCCAGCAGCTTGGAAGCAAGGTTAGGAGGGAATTCACCCCTCCACTTT. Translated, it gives CASSLEARLGGNSPLHF.

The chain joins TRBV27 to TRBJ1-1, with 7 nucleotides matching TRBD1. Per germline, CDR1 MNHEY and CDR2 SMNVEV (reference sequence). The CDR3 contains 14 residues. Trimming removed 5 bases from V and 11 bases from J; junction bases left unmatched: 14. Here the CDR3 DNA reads TGTGCCAGCAGTGCACCAGCCGGGCAAGGGGGCGCTTTCTTT. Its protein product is CASSAPAGQGGAFF.

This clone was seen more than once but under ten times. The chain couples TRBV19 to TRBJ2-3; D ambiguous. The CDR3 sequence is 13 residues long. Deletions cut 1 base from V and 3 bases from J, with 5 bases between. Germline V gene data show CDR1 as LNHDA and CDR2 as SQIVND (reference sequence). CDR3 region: CASSIGVTDTQYF. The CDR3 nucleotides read TGTGCCAGTAGTATAGGTGTAACAGATACGCAGTATTTT.

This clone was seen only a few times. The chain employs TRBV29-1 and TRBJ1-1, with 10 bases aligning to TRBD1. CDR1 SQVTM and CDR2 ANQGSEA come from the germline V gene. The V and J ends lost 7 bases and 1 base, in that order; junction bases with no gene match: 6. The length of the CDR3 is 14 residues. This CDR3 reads CSGRTGGENTEAFF. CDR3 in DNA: TGCAGCGGCCGGACAGGGGGAGAGAACACTGAAGCTTTCTTT.

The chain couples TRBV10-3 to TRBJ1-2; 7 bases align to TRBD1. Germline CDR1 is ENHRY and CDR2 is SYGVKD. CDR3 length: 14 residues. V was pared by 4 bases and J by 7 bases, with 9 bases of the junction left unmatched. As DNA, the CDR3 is TGTGCCATCAGTGCCCAAGGGGGCGAGGCTGGCTACACCTTC. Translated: CAISAQGGEAGYTF.

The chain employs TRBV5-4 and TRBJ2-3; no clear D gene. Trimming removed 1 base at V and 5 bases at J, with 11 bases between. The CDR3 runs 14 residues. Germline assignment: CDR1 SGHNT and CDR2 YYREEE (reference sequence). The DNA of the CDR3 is TGTGCCAGCAGCTTGCTCCGCTCGCGAGATACGCAGTATTTT. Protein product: CASSLLRSRDTQYF.